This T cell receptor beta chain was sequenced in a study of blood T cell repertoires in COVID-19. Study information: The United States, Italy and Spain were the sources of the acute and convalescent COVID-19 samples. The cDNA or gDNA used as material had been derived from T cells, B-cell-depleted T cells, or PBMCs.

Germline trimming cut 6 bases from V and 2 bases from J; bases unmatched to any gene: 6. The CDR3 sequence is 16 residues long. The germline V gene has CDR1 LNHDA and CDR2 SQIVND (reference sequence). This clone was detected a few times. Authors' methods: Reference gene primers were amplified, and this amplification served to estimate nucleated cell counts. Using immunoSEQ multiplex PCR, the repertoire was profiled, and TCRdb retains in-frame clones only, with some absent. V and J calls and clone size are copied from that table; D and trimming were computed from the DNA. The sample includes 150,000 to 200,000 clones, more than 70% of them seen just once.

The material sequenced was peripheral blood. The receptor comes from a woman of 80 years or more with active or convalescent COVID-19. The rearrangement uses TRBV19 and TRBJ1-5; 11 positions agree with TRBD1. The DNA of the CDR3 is TGTGCCAGTAGAAGGGACAGGGGGGAGGGCAATCAGCCCCAGCATTTT. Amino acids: CASRRDRGEGNQPQHF.